These 27 T cell receptor beta chains were sequenced from one sample in a study of T cells in Graves' hyperthyroidism and ophthalmopathy. Authors of the study amplified TCR beta CDR3 regions from RNA transcripts. HTBI primers were the set used in a first-round RT-PCR of the TCR CDR3. TCRdb recomputed calls from the multiplex PCR reads with MiXCR, one row per CDR3 protein. The sample records almost 500,000 distinct CDR3 sequences, roughly 22% being singletons. Sequenced input: blood. The receptors derive from a woman in her 70s with Graves' ophthalmopathy.

The V call is TRBV30, the J call TRBJ1-2; D is ambiguous. V lost 4 bases and J 4 bases, leaving 13 bases between the germline ends. Germline V CDR1 and CDR2: GTSNPN, SVGIG (reference sequence). CDR3 length: 13 residues. The CDR3 coding sequence is TGTGCCTGGAAACTACCCGGAGGCTATGGCTACACCTTC. It specifies CAWKLPGGYGYTF.

This clonotype was observed at least ten times. The rearrangement uses TRBV11-2 and TRBJ2-3, with TRBD2 identical over 7 bases. This CDR3 is 16 amino acids long. Germline CDR1 is SGHAT and CDR2 is FQNNGV. V was pared by 1 base and J by 2 bases, with 6 bases of the junction left unmatched. The CDR3 loop is CASSLAASGFTDTQYF. In DNA form, the CDR3 reads TGTGCCAGCAGCTTAGCGGCTAGCGGATTCACAGATACGCAGTATTTT.

This clonotype was recorded at least ten times. This rearrangement joins TRBV7-9 to TRBJ2-1; no definite D call. The CDR3 has 15 residues. Per the germline V gene, CDR1 is SEHNR and CDR2 is FQNEAQ (reference sequence). Trimming took 1 base from V and 5 from J, leaving 12 bases between them. Here the CDR3 DNA reads TGTGCCAGCAGCTTAGTAAGTAGGCCCAACAATGAGCAGTTCTTC. Encoded protein: CASSLVSRPNNEQFF.

This clonotype was observed a handful of times. This sequence joins TRBV6-1 and TRBJ2-7, with 7 bases aligning to TRBD1. The germline V gene has CDR1 MNHNS and CDR2 SASEGT. CDR3 length: 12 residues. The J segment lost 4 bases and the V segment lost 8 bases, leaving 5 bases of the junction unmatched. CDR3 sequence reads: CASHRGFYEQYF. CDR3 DNA: TGTGCCAGCCACAGGGGTTTTTACGAGCAGTACTTC.

This clonotype was found once. V usage is TRBV4-3 and J usage is TRBJ1-2, with D perhaps matching TRBD1 (6 bases). With 1 base removed from V and 3 bases from J, the gap between germline ends came to 12 bases. CDR3 length: 15 residues. Germline V gives CDR1 LGHNA, CDR2 YSLEER. The CDR3 is CASSQVRGGDYGYTF. CDR3 DNA sequence: TGCGCCAGCAGCCAAGTAAGGGGGGGAGACTATGGCTACACCTTC.

This clonotype was seen only a few times. The rearrangement joins TRBV9 to TRBJ2-2, with 7 bases lining up with TRBD2. CDR3 length: 16 amino acids. Germline CDR1 and CDR2: SGDLS and YYNGEE. Trimming removed 2 bases from V and 0 bases from J; junction bases left unmatched: 4. CDR3 sequence (DNA): TGTGCCAGCAGCGTTGGACTAGGAACGAACACCGGGGAGCTGTTTTTT. This gives the protein CASSVGLGTNTGELFF.

This clonotype has a count of ten or more. This chain links TRBV3-1 with TRBJ1-1; TRBD1 is a possible D gene (5 bases). The V gene's germline CDR1 is LGHDT and CDR2 YNNKEL (reference sequence). The CDR3 runs 12 residues. V lost 5 bases and J lost 6, with 10 bases in between. The CDR3 sequence: CASSVVGAEAFF. The CDR3 DNA reads TGTGCCAGCAGCGTTGTAGGGGCTGAAGCTTTCTTT.

This clonotype was counted at least ten times. This rearrangement joins TRBV11-2 to TRBJ1-4; tentatively, D is TRBD1 (6 bases). V dropped 6 bases and J dropped 7 bases, with 15 bases sitting between them. Germline CDR1 is SGHAT and CDR2 is FQNNGV. CDR3 length equals 14 residues. The CDR3 reads CASRRQAESEKLFF. In DNA form, the CDR3 reads TGTGCCAGCAGGAGACAGGCAGAATCTGAAAAACTGTTTTTT.

The V and J genes are TRBV12-3 or TRBV12-4 and TRBJ1-6; D unresolved. V was shortened by 4 bases and J by 6 bases, with 7 bases between the two germline ends. This CDR3 contains 13 residues. CDR3 loop: CASSSPGNSPLHF. For the CDR3, the DNA is TGTGCCAGCAGTTCCCCGGGTAATTCACCCCTCCACTTT.

This clonotype appeared once. The chain couples TRBV6-1 to TRBJ1-5; D is unclear. Germline CDR1 is MNHNS and CDR2 is SASEGT. Trimming took 7 bases from V and 9 from J, leaving 16 bases between them. CDR3 length: 13 amino acids. CDR3 region: CASTASSVRPQHF. The DNA for the CDR3 is TGTGCCAGCACCGCTTCGAGTGTTCGGCCCCAGCATTTT.

This clonotype was counted at least ten times. The V and J genes are TRBV2 and TRBJ1-5, with a possible D match to TRBD1 (6 bases). Looked up from germline, CDR1 is SNHLY and CDR2 is FYNNEI. Trimming cost V 7 bases and J 0 bases, with 10 bases left between them. This CDR3 spans 14 amino acids. CDR3 sequence: CASTGQNSNQPQHF. CDR3 coding DNA: TGTGCCAGCACTGGACAGAATAGCAATCAGCCCCAGCATTTT.

In its sample, this clonotype was seen many times. V and J are TRBV28 and TRBJ2-7; D perhaps matches TRBD2 (5 bases). Germline loops: CDR1 MDHEN, CDR2 SYDVKM. The CDR3 sequence is 11 residues long. V gave up 10 bases and J gave up 4 bases, with 11 bases separating them. The CDR3 coding sequence is TGTGCCACCCGAGGAGGTTACGAGCAGTACTTC. It encodes CATRGGYEQYF.

This clonotype has a handful of counts. CDR3 nucleotide sequence: TGTGCCAGCAGCTTAGGCGTAGACACATTCTATGGCTACACCTTC. This gives the protein CASSLGVDTFYGYTF. This rearrangement joins TRBV7-2 to TRBJ1-2; D gene uncertain. V was cut by 1 base and J by 4 bases, with 13 bases left in between. The germline V gene encodes CDR1 SGHTA and CDR2 FQGNSA. This CDR3 has 15 amino acids.

The rearrangement links TRBV7-8 to TRBJ1-2, with 9 bases lining up with TRBD1. V lost 5 bases and J lost 7; bases outside the gene matches: 20. Germline CDR1 reads SGHVS; CDR2 reads FQNEAQ. The CDR3 is 18 residues long. Here the CDR3 reads CASSITMGLQGARSGYTF. CDR3 in DNA: TGTGCCAGCAGCATCACCATGGGATTACAGGGGGCTCGTTCTGGCTACACCTTC.

This clonotype was seen more than once but under ten times. J is TRBJ1-1 and V is TRBV18; the D is unclear. The CDR3 runs 14 residues. Trimming cost V 3 bases and J 0 bases, with 8 bases left between them. Germline V CDR1 and CDR2: KGHSH, LQKENI. This CDR3 reads CASSPDALNTEAFF. In DNA form, the CDR3 reads TGTGCCAGCTCACCGGACGCCCTGAACACTGAAGCTTTCTTT.

CDR3 sequence (DNA): TGCAGTGCTACCCGGATTGTCAAAAACATTCAGTACTTC. As protein: CSATRIVKNIQYF. The gene calls are TRBV20-1 and TRBJ2-4; no firm D call. Trimming took off 4 bases at V and 3 bases at J, with 10 bases between the two ends. The germline gives CDR1 DFQATT, CDR2 SNEGSKA (reference sequence). This CDR3 has 13 amino acids.

The sample holds many counts of this clonotype. The V and J genes are TRBV20-1 and TRBJ2-7; D unresolved. This CDR3 comprises 14 residues. The germline V gene has CDR1 DFQATT and CDR2 SNEGSKA (reference sequence). V shed 3 bases and J shed 2 bases, with 14 bases lying between them. Here the CDR3 reads CSASRSIQAYEQYF. The CDR3 region has the DNA TGCAGTGCTAGCCGGTCTATCCAAGCCTACGAGCAGTACTTC.

The chain recombines TRBV19 with TRBJ2-3, with TRBD1 matching 8 bases. There are 15 residues in the CDR3. V lost 6 bases, J lost 2 bases, and 7 bases stayed unmatched. From germline, CDR1 is LNHDA and CDR2 SQIVND (reference sequence). The CDR3 protein is CASSTTGGFTDTQYF. The CDR3 DNA reads TGTGCCAGTAGCACAACAGGGGGATTCACAGATACGCAGTATTTT.

This clonotype was counted between two and nine times. The V gene is TRBV27, the J gene TRBJ2-1; possibly TRBD1 or TRBD2 for D (6 bases each). CDR1 is MNHEY, CDR2 SMNVEV, per germline (reference sequence). The CDR3 loop spans 17 amino acids. The V end was cut by 0 bases, the J end by 8 bases, with 20 bases between. The CDR3 DNA follows: TGTGCCAGCAGTTTATCGGGACTGAGGCAGGGGACCCATGAGCAGTTCTTC. Protein product: CASSLSGLRQGTHEQFF.

This clonotype was counted many times. The genes are TRBV5-1 and TRBJ1-6; D is unclear. With 0 bases removed from V and 8 bases from J, the gap between germline ends came to 9 bases. Germline V gene data show CDR1 as SGHRS and CDR2 as YFSETQ. CDR3 size: 14 residues. In DNA, the CDR3 is TGCGCCAGCAGCTTGGAAGGACGGGATTCACCCCTCCACTTT. Translated: CASSLEGRDSPLHF.

Comments on this clonotype: The junction departs from germline at one end; a sequencing error may be responsible. The chain is built from TRBV28 and TRBJ2-1; 8 bases agree with TRBD2. Germline V gives CDR1 MDHEN, CDR2 SYDVKM. The CDR3 totals 15 residues. The CDR3 here is CASSAPTSADNEQIF. CDR3 nucleotide sequence: TGTGCCAGCAGTGCCCCGACTAGCGCGGACAATGAGCAGATCTTC.

The CDR3 protein is CSAREQHAYNEQFF. The CDR3 coding sequence is TGCAGTGCTAGAGAACAGCACGCCTACAATGAGCAGTTCTTC. This sequence joins TRBV20-1 and TRBJ2-1; no clear D. This CDR3 is built from 14 residues. Germline lookup yields CDR1 DFQATT and CDR2 SNEGSKA (reference sequence). Trimming left V 0 bases short and J 2 bases short, with 8 bases between.

This clonotype was counted a few times. The CDR3 loop reads CASSEKTARGSPLHF. The CDR3 DNA follows: TGTGCCAGCAGCGAAAAGACAGCCCGTGGTTCACCCCTCCACTTT. This chain uses TRBV7-2 with TRBJ1-6, with D perhaps matching TRBD1 (5 bases). Trimming left V 5 bases short and J 9 bases short, with 17 bases between. CDR1 SGHTA and CDR2 FQGNSA come from the germline V gene. The CDR3 spans 15 residues.

The genes are TRBV20-1 and TRBJ1-2; maybe TRBD1 (6 bases). With 4 bases removed from V and 4 bases from J, the gap between germline ends came to 10 bases. Germline CDR1 DFQATT, CDR2 SNEGSKA (reference sequence). The CDR3 is 12 amino acids. CDR3 in DNA: TGCAGTGCTATACAGGGAACCTATGGCTACACCTTC. Translation gives CSAIQGTYGYTF.

The rearrangement uses TRBV7-9 and TRBJ2-2; 7 bases line up with TRBD1. Germline V lookup: CDR1 SEHNR, CDR2 FQNEAQ (reference sequence). The CDR3 has 15 amino acids. V was pared by 5 bases and J by 4 bases, with 7 bases of the junction left unmatched. CDR3 sequence: CASSPQGERTGELFF. DNA of the CDR3: TGTGCCAGCAGCCCGCAGGGGGAACGCACCGGGGAGCTGTTTTTT.

The rearrangement joins TRBV3-1 to TRBJ2-7; D possibly corresponds to TRBD1 (7 bases). The CDR3 covers 14 residues. CDR1 is LGHDT and CDR2 is YNNKEL in the germline V gene (reference sequence). Trimming removed 1 base from V and 6 bases from J, with 13 bases in between. In DNA form, the CDR3 reads TGTGCCAGCAGCCAAGCCGGCAGGGGGGTCGAGCAGTACTTC. Its translation is CASSQAGRGVEQYF.

This chain links TRBV20-1 with TRBJ2-1, with 9 bases aligning to TRBD2. The CDR3 sequence is 12 residues long. V dropped 1 base and J dropped 13; count of bases not matched to a gene: 5. Germline V CDR1 and CDR2: DFQATT, SNEGSKA (reference sequence). The CDR3 loop is CSARGAGGGQFF. DNA of the CDR3: TGCAGTGCTAGAGGAGCGGGAGGAGGACAGTTCTTC.